Presented here are 19 T cell receptor beta chains from one specimen sequenced in a study of T cells in Graves' hyperthyroidism and ophthalmopathy. Amplified regions were TCR beta CDR3 sequences from RNA transcripts. Initially, a first-round RT-PCR of the TCR CDR3 employed the HTBI primer set. TCRdb fed the multiplex PCR reads into MiXCR, producing one record per CDR3 protein. The table shows about 710,000 distinct CDR3 sequences, with less than 20% occurring only once. The sample comprised blood. The receptors were sampled from a man in his late teens or twenties with Graves' hyperthyroidism.

This clonotype was observed a few times. This chain uses TRBV19 with TRBJ1-1, with no clear D. This CDR3 contains 14 residues. With 5 bases removed from V and 0 bases from J, the gap between germline ends came to 10 bases. Germline V lookup: CDR1 LNHDA, CDR2 SQIVND (reference sequence). Here the CDR3 reads CASSAPPVNTEAFF. CDR3 bases: TGTGCCAGTAGTGCCCCGCCGGTGAACACTGAAGCTTTCTTT.

This clonotype was observed a handful of times. The V and J genes are TRBV6-6 and TRBJ2-3; no firm D call. Germline V lookup: CDR1 MNHNY, CDR2 SVGAGI (reference sequence). The CDR3 has 15 residues. Trimming removed 0 bases at V and 1 base at J, with 8 bases between. The CDR3 reads CASSYSGSRTDTQYF. The CDR3 coding sequence is TGTGCCAGCAGTTACTCAGGGTCGCGCACAGATACGCAGTATTTT.

Ten or more counts support this clonotype. V and J are TRBV6-1 and TRBJ2-2; TRBD2 agrees at 7 bases. After removal of 5 bases from V and 4 bases from J, the junction contained 4 bases not matched to a gene. The CDR3 length is 14 residues. Germline V gene data show CDR1 as MNHNS and CDR2 as SASEGT. The CDR3 DNA follows: TGTGCCAGCAGTACCACGGGAGGCACCGGGGAGCTGTTTTTT. Translating gives CASSTTGGTGELFF.

V gene TRBV10-3 combines with J gene TRBJ1-2; 7 bases map to TRBD1. CDR1 is ENHRY, CDR2 SYGVKD, per germline. The CDR3 loop spans 16 amino acids. J was trimmed by 8 bases and V by 0 bases; bases with no gene match: 12. Here the CDR3 DNA reads TGTGCCATCAGTGAGTCGCGACAGGGCGGTGGTAGCGGCTACACCTTC. Protein sequence: CAISESRQGGGSGYTF.

In its sample, this clonotype was seen many times. The V gene is TRBV10-3, the J gene TRBJ2-6; D might be TRBD1 (6 bases). Germline V gene data show CDR1 as ENHRY and CDR2 as SYGVKD. Trimming stripped 6 bases from V and 0 bases from J, with 12 bases between. The CDR3 extends over 16 amino acids. CDR3 nucleotides: TGTGCCATCAGGCCGGGACAACCCTCTGGGGCCAACGTCCTGACTTTC. It encodes CAIRPGQPSGANVLTF.

This sequence joins TRBV5-1 and TRBJ2-7; 14 bases match TRBD2. The CDR3 is 16 residues long. The germline V gene encodes CDR1 SGHRS and CDR2 YFSETQ. J gave up 8 bases and V 0 bases, and 7 bases lay outside the gene matches. The CDR3 region is CASSLGGLAGVEQQYF. CDR3 bases: TGCGCCAGCAGCTTGGGGGGACTAGCGGGAGTAGAACAGCAGTACTTC. Filled out from reference TRBV5-1 and TRBJ2-7, the complete variable domain reads KAGVTQTPRYLIKTRGQQVTLSCSPISGHRSVSWYQQTPGQGLQFLFEYFSETQRNKGNFPGRFSGRQFSNSRSEMNVSTLELGDSALYLCASSLGGLAGVEQQYFGPGTRLTVT.

This chain uses TRBV20-1 with TRBJ1-6; D call uncertain. Trimming took 1 base from V and 4 from J, leaving 14 bases between them. The CDR3 extends over 16 amino acids. Germline CDR1 reads DFQATT; CDR2 reads SNEGSKA (reference sequence). The CDR3: CSARGFPRPYNSPLHF. The CDR3 DNA reads as TGCAGTGCTAGAGGCTTCCCGCGTCCTTATAATTCACCCCTCCACTTT.

This clonotype was observed at least ten times. In DNA, the CDR3 is TGTGCCAGCAGTCCCGGGACTAGCGGGACGAATGAGCAGTTCTTC. Amino acids: CASSPGTSGTNEQFF. This chain links TRBV28 with TRBJ2-1; 13 bases are a match to TRBD2. Losses at the gene ends were 5 bases for V and 7 bases for J; bases not matched to a gene: 5. This CDR3 is 15 amino acids long. The germline V gene has CDR1 MDHEN and CDR2 SYDVKM.

In its sample, this clonotype was seen a few times. CDR3: CASSLPQGEQYF. CDR3 bases: TGCGCCAGCAGCCTCCCACAGGGCGAGCAGTACTTC. The chain employs TRBV4-1 and TRBJ2-7; tentatively, D is TRBD1 (6 bases). CDR3 length equals 12 residues. Trimming pared 4 bases from V and 6 bases from J, leaving 10 bases between. Germline CDR1 reads MGHRA; CDR2 reads YSYEKL.

This clonotype occurred many times. CDR3 residues: CASSPTSGGPNEQFF. Written as DNA, the CDR3 is TGTGCCAGCTCACCAACTAGCGGGGGCCCCAATGAGCAGTTCTTC. This chain uses TRBV18 with TRBJ2-1, with 11 nucleotides matching TRBD2. This CDR3 is built from 15 residues. After removal of 2 bases from V and 6 bases from J, the junction contained 3 bases not matched to a gene. The V gene's germline CDR1 is KGHSH and CDR2 LQKENI.

This chain uses TRBV6-2 or TRBV6-3 with TRBJ2-2; TRBD2 is a possible D gene (5 bases). This CDR3 is built from 14 residues. Trimming pared 6 bases from V and 3 bases from J, leaving 11 bases between. Germline CDR1 is MNHEY and CDR2 is SVGEGT. The CDR3 DNA reads TGTGCCAGCAGAGAGGGAGTCGACACCGGGGAGCTGTTTTTT. It translates to CASREGVDTGELFF.

V usage is TRBV12-3 or TRBV12-4 and J usage is TRBJ2-2; no firm D call. The CDR3 spans 16 residues. Trimming took off 2 bases at V and 1 base at J, with 11 bases between the two ends. In nucleotides, the CDR3 is TGTGCCAGCAGTTTACGGCCCCCAGGGAACACCGGGGAGCTGTTTTTT. It is translated as CASSLRPPGNTGELFF.

This clonotype was seen more than once but under ten times. V usage is TRBV4-2 and J usage is TRBJ2-3; D uncertain. V was cut by 2 bases and J by 2 bases, with 8 bases left in between. CDR3 size: 14 residues. Germline V gene lookup returns CDR1 LGHNA and CDR2 YNFKEQ. The CDR3 region has the DNA TGTGCCAGCAGCCAATCGGACCACACAGATACGCAGTATTTT. It translates to CASSQSDHTDTQYF.

This clonotype was seen only a few times. The genes are TRBV5-5 and TRBJ2-2, with 7 bases fitting TRBD2. The CDR3 extends over 17 amino acids. The germline gives CDR1 SGHKS, CDR2 YYEKEE (reference sequence). The J segment lost 5 bases and the V segment lost 4 bases, leaving 14 bases of the junction unmatched. The CDR3 here is CASSPFRAGVKTGELFF. The CDR3, as DNA: TGTGCCAGCAGCCCCTTCCGGGCGGGAGTAAAGACCGGGGAGCTGTTTTTT.

This chain links TRBV20-1 with TRBJ2-3; TRBD2 matches 7 bases. Germline CDR1 is DFQATT and CDR2 is SNEGSKA (reference sequence). CDR3 length: 17 residues. The V gene end was trimmed by 4 bases and the J gene end by 3 bases; junction bases not matched to a gene: 16. CDR3 bases: TGCAGTGCTAATTTCGGAGACAGTCCGGGGGGAACAGATACGCAGTATTTT. Encoded protein: CSANFGDSPGGTDTQYF.

The rearrangement joins TRBV27 to TRBJ2-7; 7 bases are shared with TRBD1. This CDR3 comprises 13 residues. Unmatched junction bases numbered 6, after V lost 5 bases and J lost 5 bases. The germline V gene has CDR1 MNHEY and CDR2 SMNVEV (reference sequence). The CDR3 loop reads CASSEGQIDEQYF. The CDR3 nucleotides read TGTGCCAGCAGTGAGGGACAGATCGACGAGCAGTACTTC.

Remarks on this clonotype: A read error may be the cause here, since a much bigger clone is one base away. V usage is TRBV20-1 and J usage is TRBJ1-2; D is ambiguous. CDR1 is DFQATT and CDR2 is SNEGSKA in the germline V gene (reference sequence). CDR3 length equals 13 residues. CDR3 nucleotide sequence: TGCGGTGCTAGAGATGGCCCGAACTATGGCTACACCTTC. Its protein product is CGARDGPNYGYTF.

The chain employs TRBV19 and TRBJ2-2, with D perhaps matching TRBD2 (5 bases). This CDR3 has 15 amino acids. CDR1 and CDR2 from the germline V gene are LNHDA and SQIVND (reference sequence). Trimming took 3 bases from V and 5 from J, leaving 13 bases between them. The CDR3 DNA reads as TGTGCCAGTAGTATCGGCGGAGGCGGGACCGGGGAGCTGTTTTTT. Translated: CASSIGGGGTGELFF.

This clonotype was recorded a few times. The chain carries TRBV30 and TRBJ1-2; 7 positions match TRBD1. J gave up 5 bases and V 3 bases, and 6 bases lay outside the gene matches. The CDR3 covers 13 residues. Germline V gene sequence: CDR1 GTSNPN, CDR2 SVGIG (reference sequence). The CDR3: CAWRPGQIYGYTF. In DNA, the CDR3 is TGTGCCTGGAGACCGGGACAGATATATGGCTACACCTTC.